A single sample is the source of the 17 T cell receptor beta chains below, sequenced in a study of tissue T cells after allogeneic stem cell transplantation. Sequenced by immunoSEQ multiplex PCR; TCRdb stores in-frame clones only, minus some. This sample has over 7,000 clones; under 55% occur once, and the top ten carry under 9%. Regarding time point: mouse harvest day 7 after allogeneic transplant. Mouse grafts combined 10^7 T-cell-depleted bone marrow cells with 10^6 splenic CD5+ T cells. The source material was gut tissue. The receptor source for this set is a female BALB/c mouse given C57BL/6 T cells with graft-versus-host disease after an allogeneic hematopoietic cell transplant.

A word on this clone: Germline and genes here are mouse. The CDR3 is cut off 1 residue early in the read; its end comes from the germline J gene. The chain employs TRBV23 and TRBJ1-1; TRBD1, as called in the table, went unchecked against the DNA. This CDR3 region has 13 residues. Germline V lookup: CDR1 KGHTA, CDR2 FQNQQP. The DNA read from the CDR3 is TGCTCCAGCAGCCCGGGACAGGGGGCAGGGGTCTTC. This codes for CSSSPGQGAGVF. In full, the CDR3 reads CSSSPGQGAGVFF.

In the case of this clone: Mouse germline and gene names are used. Coverage ceases 1 residue before the CDR3 finishes, and the germline J gene fills in the end. The rearrangement uses TRBV26 and TRBJ1-5, with D possibly matching TRBD1 (6 bases). The germline V gene has CDR1 KGHPV and CDR2 FQNQEV (reference sequence). V shed 4 bases and J shed 4 bases, with 8 bases lying between them. This CDR3 region has 13 residues. CDR3 loop: CASSQGHNQAPLF. CDR3 DNA, as far as it was read: TGTGCCAGCAGTCAGGGACATAACCAGGCTCCGCTT.

On this clone itself: Mouse gene names apply. The read finishes 1 residue shy of the CDR3 end, and the germline J gene is used to complete it. J is TRBJ2-3 and V is TRBV5; weak D call: TRBD1 (6 bases). With 4 bases removed from V and 0 bases from J, the gap between germline ends came to 11 bases. Germline assignment: CDR1 LGHNA and CDR2 YNLKQL (reference sequence). This CDR3 comprises 15 residues. Partial CDR3 DNA: TGTGCCAGCAGCCGAGGGACAACTAGTGCAGAAACGCTGTAT. Amino acids: CASSRGTTSAETLY. The full CDR3 sequence reads CASSRGTTSAETLYF.

With respect to this clone: Gene names are mouse gene names. The CDR3 end lies 1 residue beyond the end of the read and is filled in from the germline J gene. The chain joins TRBV26 to TRBJ2-4; 9 bases align to TRBD2. The germline gives CDR1 KGHPV, CDR2 FQNQEV (reference sequence). The junction had 3 bases not matched to a gene; V was cut back by 2 bases and J by 3 bases. The CDR3 runs to 15 residues. Partial CDR3 DNA: TGTGCCAGCAGTCTGCGGTGGGGGGGCCAAAACACCTTGTAC. Amino acids: CASSLRWGGQNTLY. In full, the CDR3 reads CASSLRWGGQNTLYF.

As for this clone: The gene names here belong to mouse. The read finishes 1 residue shy of the CDR3 end, and the germline J gene is used to complete it. V and J are TRBV3 and TRBJ2-4, with 8 bases fitting TRBD1. Germline CDR1 and CDR2: SNHLY and FYNGKV (reference sequence). V shed 4 bases, J shed 3 bases, and the junction held 0 bases outside the gene matches. The CDR3 covers 13 residues. The CDR3 reads CASSWTGQNTLYF. CDR3 bases read: TGTGCCAGCAGCTGGACAGGGCAAAACACCTTGTAC.

As to this clone: The genes are named according to mouse. The read comes to an end 1 residue before the CDR3 does, leaving the germline J gene to fill in the end. This chain connects TRBV26 to TRBJ2-2; TRBD2 agrees at 11 bases. The V gene's germline CDR1 is KGHPV and CDR2 FQNQEV (reference sequence). CDR3 length: 16 amino acids. V was clipped by 4 bases and J by 1 base; unmatched bases: 2. The CDR3 sequence: CASSPTGGENTGQLYF. The CDR3 DNA, read in part, is TGTGCCAGCAGTCCGACTGGGGGGGAAAACACCGGGCAGCTCTAC.

Worth noting for this clone: All gene names here are mouse names. The read comes to an end 1 residue before the CDR3 does, leaving the germline J gene to fill in the end. This CDR3 is also generated by other DNA sequences in the sample. The rearrangement uses TRBV26 and TRBJ1-1, with 7 bases matching TRBD1. The CDR3 has 14 amino acids. Germline V gives CDR1 KGHPV, CDR2 FQNQEV (reference sequence). J was trimmed by 1 base and V by 2 bases; bases with no gene match: 1. The CDR3 sequence is CASSLQGGNTEVFF. The part of the CDR3 DNA that was read is TGTGCCAGCAGTCTGCAGGGGGGGAACACAGAAGTCTTC. The whole variable domain, remainder taken from reference TRBV26 and TRBJ1-1, is NSKVIQTPRYLVKGQGQKAKMRCIPEKGHPVVFWYQQNKNNEFKFLINFQNQEVLQQIDMTEKRFSAECPSNSPCSLEIQSSEAGDSALYLCASSLQGGNTEVFFGKGTRLTVV.

This clone was counted between two and nine times. Genes here carry mouse names. Sequencing ends 1 residue short of the CDR3 end; the germline J gene provides the rest. The V call is TRBV4, the J call TRBJ2-4; TRBD2 matches 10 bases. Germline CDR1 is LGHDT and CDR2 is YNNKQL (reference sequence). The V and J ends lost 4 bases and 5 bases, in that order; junction bases with no gene match: 3. This CDR3 has 14 amino acids. The part of the CDR3 DNA that was read is TGTGCCAGCAGCTCCTGGGGGGGCCCAAACACCTTGTAC. It codes for CASSSWGGPNTLY. The entire CDR3 protein reads CASSSWGGPNTLYF.

Only one count was recorded for this clone. Gene names are mouse gene names. The read ends 1 residue before the CDR3 terminus; that terminus is restored from the germline J gene. This chain connects TRBV13-2 to TRBJ2-7; 7 bases line up with TRBD1. Germline loops: CDR1 NNHNN, CDR2 SYGAGS (reference sequence). V lost 3 bases to trimming and J lost 0 bases; unmatched junction nucleotides: 3. This CDR3 comprises 14 residues. CDR3 protein: CASGGTGVSYEQYF. The CDR3 DNA, read in part, is TGTGCCAGCGGTGGGACAGGCGTCTCCTATGAACAGTAC.

This clone was found a few times. Mouse gene names and germline throughout. The read ends 1 residue early relative to the CDR3; the germline J gene fills the gap. V gene TRBV22 combines with J gene TRBJ2-1; TRBD1, the table's D call, lacks a check against the DNA. TRBV22 is deemed a pseudogene. The CDR3 is 14 amino acids. The sequenced part of the CDR3 DNA is TGTGCCAGCAGTTCGGGACAAGACTATGCTGAGCAGTTC. Translating gives CASSSGQDYAEQF. The whole CDR3 reads CASSSGQDYAEQFF.

The table lists this clone with a few counts. Mouse gene names apply. Sequencing ends 1 residue short of the CDR3 end; the germline J gene provides the rest. This chain connects TRBV23 to TRBJ1-1; TRBD1, the D gene given by the table, was not confirmed from the DNA. The CDR3 runs 13 residues. Per the germline V gene, CDR1 is KGHTA and CDR2 is FQNQQP. The CDR3 bases that were read are TGCTCCAGCAGTCCCCCGGGACAGGAGCAAGTCTTC. Its protein product is CSSSPPGQEQVF. The CDR3 in full is CSSSPPGQEQVFF.

This clone was seen more than once but under ten times. Genes and germline are mouse. Sequencing ends 1 residue short of the CDR3 end; the germline J gene provides the rest. The gene calls are TRBV26 and TRBJ2-2, with D perhaps matching TRBD2 (5 bases). CDR1 and CDR2 from the germline V gene are KGHPV and FQNQEV (reference sequence). V was trimmed by 9 bases and J by 4 bases, leaving 9 bases between them. CDR3 size: 12 residues. CDR3 sequence reads: CASGVGTGQLYF. The sequenced CDR3 bases are TGTGCCAGTGGGGTCGGCACCGGGCAGCTCTAC.

With respect to this clone: Genes and germline come from the mouse. The CDR3 end is not reached by the read, which stops 1 residue before it; the germline J gene fills it in. The genes are TRBV26 and TRBJ1-2; D ambiguous. Germline-derived CDR1 and CDR2 are KGHPV and FQNQEV (reference sequence). There are 13 residues in the CDR3. Between the trimmed V and J ends, which lost 5 bases and 0 bases, there was a span of 7 bases. CDR3 bases read: TGTGCCAGCAGTGGAAGGGCAAACTCCGACTACACC. Translating it yields CASSGRANSDYT. The CDR3 in its entirety is CASSGRANSDYTF.

About this clone itself: The listed genes are named as in mouse. Read sequence stops 1 residue before the CDR3 end, and the germline J gene provides the missing end. V and J are TRBV12-2 and TRBJ2-4; D is unresolved. CDR1 is SGHLS, CDR2 HYDKME, per germline. The V end was cut by 2 bases, the J end by 0 bases, with 5 bases between. The CDR3 loop spans 13 amino acids. CDR3 amino acids: CASSRGSQNTLYF. The sequenced part of the CDR3 DNA is TGTGCCAGCTCTCGGGGTAGTCAAAACACCTTGTAC. The variable domain in full, with the rest retrieved from reference TRBV12-2 and TRBJ2-4, is NSGVVQSPRYIIKGKGERSILKCIPISGHLSVAWYQQTQGQELKFFIQHYDKMERDKGNLPSRFSVQQFDDYHSEMNMSALELEDSAVYFCASSRGSQNTLYFGAGTRLSVL.

Only a few counts were recorded for this clone. The genes and germline here are from mouse. The read finishes 1 residue shy of the CDR3 end, and the germline J gene is used to complete it. The chain carries TRBV22 and TRBJ2-1; the table's D call, TRBD1, was not checked against the DNA. TRBV22 is described as a pseudogene. This CDR3 is built from 15 residues. Incomplete CDR3 DNA: TGTGCCAGCAGTTGTCCCAGGGCGGGCTATGCTGAGCAGTTC. It translates to CASSCPRAGYAEQF. The whole CDR3 is CASSCPRAGYAEQFF.

On this clone: Gene names refer to mouse genes. The CDR3 goes on 1 residue after the read ends, and that part is filled in from the germline J gene. The chain recombines TRBV13-2 with TRBJ1-2; the D gene is possibly TRBD1 (5 bases). The CDR3 runs to 12 residues. Germline V lookup: CDR1 NNHNN, CDR2 SYGAGS (reference sequence). Trimming removed 6 bases from V and 1 base from J, with 7 bases in between. CDR3 residues: CASDDRNSDYTF. The covered CDR3 bases are TGTGCCAGCGACGACAGAAACTCCGACTACACC.

Comment on this clone: Germline and genes here are mouse. CDR3 protein: CSSRGQYEQYF. Incomplete CDR3 DNA: TGTAGTTCTAGAGGACAGTATGAACAGTAC. The V call is TRBV30, the J call TRBJ2-7, with D possibly matching TRBD1 (5 bases). The CDR3 end is not reached by the read, which stops 1 residue before it; the germline J gene fills it in. Trimming stripped 1 base from V and 4 bases from J, with 5 bases between. The CDR3 length is 11 residues. Germline V gene data show CDR1 as SQVVS and CDR2 as ANEGSEA.